This note documents a single T cell receptor (beta chain) sequence. This CDR3 contains 14 residues. V was trimmed by 4 bases and J by 7 bases, leaving 13 bases between them. The germline CDR1 and CDR2 sequences are SGHTA and FQGTGA. As originally analysed: Reference gene primer amplification in the assay estimated nucleated cell counts. Libraries were prepared by immunoSEQ multiplex PCR; TCRdb keeps only in-frame clonotypes and omits some of them. The DNA was the basis for D and trimming; V, J and clone size are from that table. The sample shows over 150,000 clones, about 86% of them seen only once. The data were obtained in a study of blood T cell repertoires in COVID-19. Whole-study context: Samples came from the United States, Italy and Spain, spanning acute and convalescent COVID-19. From T cells, B-cell-depleted T cells, or PBMCs came the material, which was cDNA or gDNA.

The material sequenced was peripheral blood. V usage is TRBV7-3 and J usage is TRBJ2-2, with a weak D call TRBD2 (5 bases). This TCR came from a man between 50 and 59 years old with active or convalescent COVID-19. This chain's CDR3 is CASSWGVGDGELFF. CDR3 sequence (DNA): TGTGCCAGCAGCTGGGGAGTGGGCGACGGGGAGCTGTTTTTT.